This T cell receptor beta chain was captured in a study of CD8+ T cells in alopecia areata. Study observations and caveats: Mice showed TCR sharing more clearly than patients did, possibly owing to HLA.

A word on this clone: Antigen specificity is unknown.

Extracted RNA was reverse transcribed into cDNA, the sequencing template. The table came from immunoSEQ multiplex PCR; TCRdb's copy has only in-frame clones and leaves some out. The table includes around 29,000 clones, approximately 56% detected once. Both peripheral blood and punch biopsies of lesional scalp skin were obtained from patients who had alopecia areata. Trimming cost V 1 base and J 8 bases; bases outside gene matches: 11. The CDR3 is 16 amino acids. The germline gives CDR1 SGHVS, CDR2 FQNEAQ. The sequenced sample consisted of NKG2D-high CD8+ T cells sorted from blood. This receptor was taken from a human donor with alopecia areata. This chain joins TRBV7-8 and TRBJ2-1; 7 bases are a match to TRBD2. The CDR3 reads CASSLEWAGVLHEQFF. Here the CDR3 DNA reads TGTGCCAGCAGCTTAGAATGGGCGGGAGTCCTCCATGAGCAGTTCTTC.